This TCR beta chain stems from a study of blood T cell repertoires in COVID-19. Study-wide context: Italy, Spain and the United States were the sources of the convalescent and acute COVID-19 samples.

Per the original methods: Reference gene primers were amplified, and this amplification served to estimate nucleated cell counts. Method: immunoSEQ multiplex PCR; TCRdb's copy keeps in-frame clones and lacks some. From that table come the V and J calls and clone size; the DNA was used to work out D and trimming. The sample shows around 12,000 clones, approximately 76% of them seen only once. V lost 5 bases and J lost 5; bases outside the gene matches: 5. The length of the CDR3 is 14 residues. Looked up from germline, CDR1 is MNHEY and CDR2 is SVGAGI. This sequence joins TRBV6-5 and TRBJ2-1, with 8 bases aligning to TRBD1. Sequencing was performed on peripheral blood. The TCR originated in an elderly woman with acute or convalescent COVID-19. The CDR3 sequence is CASSRQGANNEQFF. CDR3 DNA: TGTGCCAGCAGTCGGCAGGGGGCAAACAATGAGCAGTTCTTC.